The 13 T cell receptor beta chains below were found in one sample sequenced in a study of T-cell reconstitution after alpha-beta-depleted transplantation in children listed by TCRdb under 2016. In light of the paper, this sample's treatment or condition label describes: allogeneic hematopoietic cell transplantation with graft depleted of TCRalphabeta T cells and CD19 B cells. No antigen has been assigned to these receptors. Library prep was done by PCR. Instrument used: Illumina HiSeq 2500. To normalize quantification of the TCRbeta repertoire, the TCR libraries were built with molecular barcoding that relied on unique molecular identifiers. TCRdb cleaned the public reads at Q25 with fastp, built clones with MiXCR and kept in-frame beta chains. Every entry covers one CDR3 protein and lists the most common genes and DNA from its rows. The sample data list some 300,000 distinct CDR3 sequences, and roughly 8.2% of these were observed just once. The ten most abundant clones make up 8.5% to 9.5% of the sample.

Points the paper makes about the study in general: The frequencies of hyperexpanded clones fell over the following months, and after one year, T-cell counts and TCRbeta diversity were mostly attributed to newly produced T cells.

The sample here was peripheral blood, taken 360 days after TCRalphabeta/CD19-depleted stem cell transplant. The receptors were sampled from a female patient between 2 and 15 years old who had a stem cell transplant for Fanconi anemia, so the T cells may come from the graft donor.

This clonotype was found many times. The chain combines TRBV20-1 with TRBJ2-1; 9 bases agree with TRBD1. Looked up from germline, CDR1 is DFQATT and CDR2 is SNEGSKA (reference sequence). The CDR3 sequence is 15 residues long. V lost 6 bases to trimming and J lost 3 bases; unmatched junction nucleotides: 9. The CDR3 sequence is CSAPGQGPLYNEQFF. CDR3 coding DNA: TGCAGTGCCCCCGGACAGGGGCCCCTCTACAATGAGCAGTTCTTC.

Many counts were recorded for this clonotype. V and J are TRBV28 and TRBJ1-4; D might be TRBD1 (6 bases). CDR1 and CDR2 (germline): MDHEN, SYDVKM. V dropped 4 bases and J dropped 7 bases, with 7 bases sitting between them. The CDR3 is 12 amino acids. The CDR3 protein is CASSSQGEKLFF. The CDR3 region has the DNA TGTGCCAGCAGTTCACAGGGTGAAAAACTGTTTTTT.

This clonotype appeared many times. As DNA, the CDR3 is TGTGCCAGCAGCTTGATGGGACAGGGGGCAGGGACCAAAAACATTCAGTACTTC. Translation gives CASSLMGQGAGTKNIQYF. The chain carries TRBV5-4 and TRBJ2-4, with 12 positions matching TRBD1. This CDR3 region has 18 residues. Germline CDR1 is SGHNT and CDR2 is YYREEE (reference sequence). After removal of 1 base from V and 2 bases from J, the junction contained 7 bases not matched to a gene.

This clonotype has at least ten counts. The rearrangement joins TRBV11-2 to TRBJ2-1; 10 bases are a match to TRBD2. This CDR3 has 16 amino acids. Germline V gene data show CDR1 as SGHAT and CDR2 as FQNNGV. V was clipped by 5 bases and J by 7 bases; unmatched bases: 11. The DNA of the CDR3 is TGTGCCAGCAGCGTGGTAGCGGGGGGCGTGGGGAATGAGCAGTTCTTC. It specifies CASSVVAGGVGNEQFF.

At least ten counts were recorded for this clonotype. The CDR3 spells CASSPGWMNTEAFF. CDR3 DNA sequence: TGTGCCAGCAGTCCAGGGTGGATGAACACTGAAGCTTTCTTT. V is TRBV12-3 or TRBV12-4 and J is TRBJ1-1; perhaps TRBD1 as D (5 bases). The CDR3 loop spans 14 amino acids. Trimming removed 5 bases from V and 0 bases from J, with 10 bases in between.

This clonotype was recorded at least ten times. The gene calls are TRBV12-3 or TRBV12-4 and TRBJ2-3; 7 bases are shared with TRBD1. The CDR3 has 15 residues. Germline trimming cut 6 bases from V and 4 bases from J; bases unmatched to any gene: 10. The CDR3 sequence: CASRIDRVEADTQYF. The CDR3, as DNA: TGTGCCAGCAGGATAGACAGGGTGGAAGCAGATACGCAGTATTTT.

This clonotype was detected ten times or more. The genes are TRBV7-2 and TRBJ2-3, with D tentatively TRBD1 (6 bases). The germline gives CDR1 SGHTA, CDR2 FQGNSA. Trimming removed 4 bases at V and 1 base at J, with 12 bases between. This CDR3 comprises 15 residues. This CDR3 is CASSWRQAGTDTQYF. The CDR3 nucleotides are TGTGCCAGCAGCTGGAGACAGGCAGGCACAGATACGCAGTATTTT.

V usage is TRBV20-1 and J usage is TRBJ1-1, with 8 bases identical to TRBD1. Germline lookup yields CDR1 DFQATT and CDR2 SNEGSKA (reference sequence). The CDR3 is 16 residues long. Trimming removed 2 bases from V and 0 bases from J; junction bases left unmatched: 8. The CDR3 region is CSARSHSQGVNTEAFF. CDR3 sequence (DNA): TGCAGTGCTAGATCCCATTCACAGGGGGTGAACACTGAAGCTTTCTTT.

This clonotype was seen repeatedly, ten times or more. The chain has TRBV6-1 and TRBJ1-1; the D is unclear. Trimming removed 2 bases from V and 2 bases from J, with 9 bases in between. Germline CDR1 and CDR2: MNHNS and SASEGT. The CDR3 length is 14 residues. The CDR3 reads CASSEISANTEAFF. The CDR3 DNA reads TGTGCCAGCAGTGAAATCAGTGCTAACACTGAAGCTTTCTTT.

As concerns this clonotype: This is likely a read error, given that the CDR3 carries no conserved phenylalanine or tryptophan at its end. It is unclear where the CDR3 begins or ends on the DNA, so no DNA is shown, and the CDR3 is as TCRdb lists it. The chain carries TRBV7-9 and TRBJ1-2; the table calls TRBD1, which could not be checked here. CDR1 is SEHNR, CDR2 FQNEAQ, per germline (reference sequence). The length of the CDR3 is 14 amino acids, counting both ends. The chain's CDR3 is CASSLPGVAPLSVV.

The chain has TRBV7-9 and TRBJ1-1, with D uncertain. The germline CDR1 and CDR2 sequences are SEHNR and FQNEAQ (reference sequence). V lost 3 bases to trimming and J lost 2 bases, with 16 bases between them. The CDR3 runs 16 residues. The CDR3 coding sequence is TGTGCCAGCAGCTTCATGTTAGGACCTAAAAACACTGAAGCTTTCTTT. Encoded protein: CASSFMLGPKNTEAFF.

This clonotype was counted at least ten times. This sequence joins TRBV29-1 and TRBJ1-3, with a tentative D call TRBD1 (6 bases). Deletions cut 4 bases from V and 3 bases from J, with 10 bases between. The CDR3 is 13 residues long. Germline V gene data show CDR1 as SQVTM and CDR2 as ANQGSEA. CDR3 amino acids: CSVAVGGGNTIYF. CDR3 coding DNA: TGCAGCGTTGCGGTAGGGGGTGGAAACACCATATATTTT.

V and J are TRBV4-3 and TRBJ2-1; perhaps TRBD2 as D (5 bases). V gave up 1 base and J gave up 6 bases, with 10 bases separating them. This CDR3 has 14 residues. Germline V gene data show CDR1 as LGHNA and CDR2 as YSLEER. This chain's CDR3 is CASSQGRRINEQFF. The DNA for the CDR3 is TGCGCCAGCAGCCAAGGAAGGAGGATCAATGAGCAGTTCTTC.